This T cell receptor beta chain was sequenced during a study of human T cells and chemical hapten exposure. Sample time point: pre-sensitization, week 0. The treatment is: therapeutic diphenylcyclopropenone sensitization with weekly scalp DPC. The CDR3 length is 11 residues. The ends were cut back, 5 bases at V and 12 bases at J, with 14 bases in the middle. The germline V gene has CDR1 SGHAT and CDR2 FQNNGV. This clonotype showed up just a few times. The antigen is unknown. TCRdb reprocessed the RACE reads with MiXCR, giving one entry per CDR3 protein. The table includes about 110,000 distinct CDR3 sequences, 9% to 15% detected once. Study-wide results and caveats: As patch test score rose, PT1 expanded TCR counts tended to rise as well.

The V and J genes are TRBV11-2 and TRBJ2-7; D may be TRBD1 or TRBD2 (5 bases each). The sequenced sample was whole blood, obtained in connection with sensitization to the hapten diphenylcyclopropenone (DPC). The TCR originated in a woman aged 45-65 years with alopecia areata. Some clones in this sample may be carry-over from other donors' samples. The CDR3 DNA reads as TGTGCCAGCAGCGCCACCGGGACCCCGTACTTC. Its protein is CASSATGTPYF.